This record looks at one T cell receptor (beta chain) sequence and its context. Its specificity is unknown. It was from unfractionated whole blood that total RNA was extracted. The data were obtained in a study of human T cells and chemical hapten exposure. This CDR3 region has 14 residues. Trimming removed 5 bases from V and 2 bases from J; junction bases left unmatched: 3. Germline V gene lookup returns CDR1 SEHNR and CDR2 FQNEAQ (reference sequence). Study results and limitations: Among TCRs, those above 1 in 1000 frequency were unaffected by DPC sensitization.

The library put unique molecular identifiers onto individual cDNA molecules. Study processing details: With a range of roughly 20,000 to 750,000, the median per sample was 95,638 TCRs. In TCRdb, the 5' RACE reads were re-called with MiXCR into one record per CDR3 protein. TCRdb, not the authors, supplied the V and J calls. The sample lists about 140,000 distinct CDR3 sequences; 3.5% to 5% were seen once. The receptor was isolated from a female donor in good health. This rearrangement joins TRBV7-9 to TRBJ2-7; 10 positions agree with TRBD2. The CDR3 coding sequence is TGTGCCAGCAGCCCTGGGACTAGCGCCTACGAGCAGTACTTC. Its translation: CASSPGTSAYEQYF. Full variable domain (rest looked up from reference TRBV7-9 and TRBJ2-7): DTGVSQNPRHKITKRGQNVTFRCDPISEHNRLYWYRQTLGQGPEFLTYFQNEAQLEKSRLLSDRFSAERPKGSFSTLEIQRTEQGDSAMYLCASSPGTSAYEQYFGPGTRLTVT.